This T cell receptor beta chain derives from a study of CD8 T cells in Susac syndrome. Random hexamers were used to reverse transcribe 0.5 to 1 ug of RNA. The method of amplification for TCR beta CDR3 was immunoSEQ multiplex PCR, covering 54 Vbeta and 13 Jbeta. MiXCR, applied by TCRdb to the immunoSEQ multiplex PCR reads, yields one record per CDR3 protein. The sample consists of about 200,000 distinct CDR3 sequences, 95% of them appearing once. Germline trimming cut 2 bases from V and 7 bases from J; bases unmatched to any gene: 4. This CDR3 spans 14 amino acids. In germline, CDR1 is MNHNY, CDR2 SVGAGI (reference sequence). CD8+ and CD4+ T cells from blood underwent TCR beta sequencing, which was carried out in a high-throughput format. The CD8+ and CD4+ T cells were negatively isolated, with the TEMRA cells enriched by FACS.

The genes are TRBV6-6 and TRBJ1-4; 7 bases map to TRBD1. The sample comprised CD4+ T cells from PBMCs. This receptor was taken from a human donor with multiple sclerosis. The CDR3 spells CASSYAAGGEKLFF. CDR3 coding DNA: TGTGCCAGCAGTTACGCGGCAGGGGGTGAAAAACTGTTTTTT.